This record looks at one TCR beta chain sequence and its context. A junction end diverges from the germline sequence, so it may reflect a read error. This entry is derived from a study of CD8+ T cells in alopecia areata. Study at large: Tofacitinib was given for 6 to 18 months, then stopped for 6 months.

The treatment: oral pan-JAK inhibitor, 5-10 mg twice daily. Once RNA had been extracted, it was reverse transcribed into cDNA to act as the sequencing template. Profiling relied on immunoSEQ multiplex PCR, and the TCRdb table lists in-frame clones only, not all of them. The table includes 150,000 to 200,000 clones, 58% detected once. Source: CD4+ T cells sorted from blood, taken between weeks 55 and 65, from a patient treated with tofacitinib. The sequence came from a human donor with alopecia areata.

The CDR3, as DNA: TGTGCCAGCAGCCAAGATCTCTGGCAAGAGACCCAGTACTTC. Translated: CASSQDLWQETQYF. The V and J genes are TRBV4-1 and TRBJ2-5; no definite D call. The CDR3 sequence is 14 residues long. CDR1 MGHRA and CDR2 YSYEKL come from the germline V gene.